The clone carrying this T cell receptor beta chain appeared a few times. Its cognate antigen is unknown. CDR1 is SGDLS and CDR2 is YYNGEE in the germline V gene. There are 15 residues in the CDR3. Unmatched junction bases numbered 5, after V lost 3 bases and J lost 2 bases. The sample comes from a study of blood T cells in healthy people across ages. Background on the study: With template switching, about one barcoded beta molecule was captured per two T cells. Overall study results and limits: Long-lived donors carried more naive CD4+ cells and greater diversity than aged donors.

Healthy Caucasians from Russia aged about 6 to 100 served as donors. Isolating PBMCs gave at least 7 million of these cells per sample. A J-beta primer mix and a sample-barcoded 5' primer were used in a second PCR of roughly 6 to 12 cycles. TCRdb re-called the 5' RACE reads with MiXCR, one entry per CDR3 protein. The sample consists of 700,000 to 850,000 distinct CDR3 sequences, around 36% of them appearing once. The source of this sequence is a man between 18 and 29 years old in good health. Material: blood. The chain carries TRBV9 and TRBJ2-3, with 8 bases matching TRBD2. CDR3 region: CASSDYGGATDTQYF. The CDR3 nucleotides read TGTGCCAGCAGCGACTACGGGGGGGCCACAGATACGCAGTATTTT.